This T cell receptor (beta chain) was obtained from a study of T cells after yellow fever vaccination. Study-level findings and limits: Any FACS-sorted repertoire could hold abundant clonotypes that contaminate it from the bulk population. Boosting was followed by the reappearance of most primary-vaccination clones (roughly 95% CD4, about 88% CD8).

A universal primer site and UMIs were added as TCR cDNA was made by 5'RACE template switching. TCRdb used MiXCR to reprocess the 5' RACE reads, holding one entry per CDR3 protein. The sample holds about 630,000 distinct CDR3 sequences; roughly an eighth are singletons and the top ten take just under 15%. Between the trimmed V and J ends, which lost 5 bases and 7 bases, there was a span of 12 bases. The germline V gene has CDR1 PRHDT and CDR2 FYEKMQ (reference sequence). There are 12 residues in the CDR3. This clonotype showed up just a few times. Its matching antigen is unknown. This TCR came from a young man who received the YFV17D yellow fever vaccine. Source: PBMCs, taken on the day of the yellow fever booster vaccination. The gene calls are TRBV13 and TRBJ2-7; D perhaps matches TRBD2 (6 bases). DNA of the CDR3: TGTGCCAGCAGCAACGACGGGGGTGAGCAGTACTTC. Its translation is CASSNDGGEQYF.